A selection of T cell receptor beta chains follows, all from one sample in a study of T cells after yellow fever vaccination. Each CDR3 protein gets one entry after TCRdb re-called the 5' RACE reads with MiXCR. The sample contains some 240,000 distinct CDR3 sequences, roughly 5% of which appear only once. The sample here was CD4+ T cells sorted from PBMCs, taken on the day of the yellow fever booster vaccination. Source of these receptors: a man between 18 and 35 years old who received the YFV17D yellow fever vaccine. The conserved cysteine and the conserved F or W are not part of the CDR3 here.

TRBV6-1	ASSEQTGGDYGYT
TRBV7-3	ASSPGTSGGVTGELF
TRBV5-6	ASSLAIGSSYNEQF
TRBV7-6	ASSLSGRGPNQPQH
TRBV6-5	ASSLPGGYGYT
TRBV5-6	ASRLTGTGGNYGYT
TRBV5-5	ASSKSEKLF
TRBV12-3/TRBV12-4	ASRPLGSNQPQH
TRBV9	ASSPAGLAGYNEQF
TRBV12-3/TRBV12-4	ASSLAGQGPSPLH
TRBV3-1	ASSRGQSNTEAF
TRBV10-3	AISDPGQGALGNTIY
TRBV12-5	ASGPPGVAKNIQY
TRBV27	ASSLKLVGGAYEQY
TRBV2	ASSEGGYAGELF
TRBV5-4	ASSDAGASDTQY
TRBV6-1	ASTDRGFGNSPLH
TRBV6-1	ASSNPTGYT
TRBV20-1	SARGGEETQY
TRBV18	ASSPQQNTGELF
TRBV6-6	ATRTSGAMDTQY
TRBV7-2	ASSLTHGARSRAQY
TRBV25-1	ASSPRDRGYEQY
TRBV18	ASSTNRGQGSNQPQH
TRBV7-9	ASSSRQGGNTIY
TRBV4-2	ASSHPTGGQGREQY
TRBV20-1	SARDILGLAGDNEQF
TRBV7-2	ASSLGTSGGYNEQF
TRBV4-3	ASSPRRGGSDTQY